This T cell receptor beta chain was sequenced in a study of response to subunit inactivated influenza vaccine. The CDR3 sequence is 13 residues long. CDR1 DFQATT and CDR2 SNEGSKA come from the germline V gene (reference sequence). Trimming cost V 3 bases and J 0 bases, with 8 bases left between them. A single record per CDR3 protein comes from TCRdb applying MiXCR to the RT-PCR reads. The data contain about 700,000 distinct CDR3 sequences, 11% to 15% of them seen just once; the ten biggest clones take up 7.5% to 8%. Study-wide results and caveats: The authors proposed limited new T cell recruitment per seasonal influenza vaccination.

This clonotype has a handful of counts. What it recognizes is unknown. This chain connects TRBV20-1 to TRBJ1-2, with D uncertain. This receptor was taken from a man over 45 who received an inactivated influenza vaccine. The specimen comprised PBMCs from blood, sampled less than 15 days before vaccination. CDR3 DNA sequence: TGCAGTGCTAGCGGGGATTCTAACTATGGCTACACCTTC. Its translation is CSASGDSNYGYTF.